A single sample gave rise to the 24 T cell receptor beta chains below, sequenced in a study of blood T cell repertoires in COVID-19. The data were produced by immunoSEQ multiplex PCR, yet TCRdb's version contains in-frame clones alone and is incomplete. The sample holds about 190,000 clones, more than 75% seen once. Specimen: peripheral blood. Source of these receptors: a human donor in a cohort sampled during active COVID-19.

The chain recombines TRBV5-1 with TRBJ2-2, with 10 bases matching TRBD1. V shed 4 bases and J 7 bases; nucleotides not matched to a gene: 7. CDR3 length: 15 amino acids. Germline CDR1 SGHRS, CDR2 YFSETQ. In DNA, the CDR3 is TGCGCCAGCAGCCTCCGGGACAGGGGAGGCGGGGAGCTGTTTTTT. Translation: CASSLRDRGGGELFF.

The count of this clone is one. This chain uses TRBV7-9 with TRBJ2-7; 9 nucleotides match TRBD1. Looked up from germline, CDR1 is SEHNR and CDR2 is FQNEAQ (reference sequence). The CDR3 loop spans 14 amino acids. V was clipped by 3 bases and J by 2 bases; unmatched bases: 2. The CDR3 DNA sequence: TGTGCCAGCAGCTTCGGGACAGGGACCTACGAGCAGTACTTC. It encodes CASSFGTGTYEQYF.

The chain employs TRBV5-4 and TRBJ2-7; 13 bases agree with TRBD2. Per germline, CDR1 SGHNT and CDR2 YYREEE (reference sequence). The CDR3 length is 16 residues. J was trimmed by 2 bases and V by 4 bases; bases with no gene match: 6. The CDR3: CASSAGTSGAAYEQYF. The DNA for the CDR3 is TGTGCCAGCAGCGCCGGGACTAGCGGGGCCGCCTACGAGCAGTACTTC.

This clone was seen a few times. The V gene is TRBV29-1, the J gene TRBJ2-3; no clear D gene. This CDR3 region has 15 residues. Germline V gives CDR1 SQVTM, CDR2 ANQGSEA. The germline V and J ends were trimmed by 2 bases and 2 bases, with 14 bases remaining between them. DNA for the CDR3: TGCAGCGTTGAAATTGCCAGTAGCTACACAGATACGCAGTATTTT. This sequence encodes CSVEIASSYTDTQYF.

This chain uses TRBV7-2 with TRBJ2-7, with D perhaps TRBD2 (5 bases). V was shortened by 4 bases and J by 5 bases, with 9 bases between the two germline ends. Germline V gives CDR1 SGHTA, CDR2 FQGNSA. There are 12 residues in the CDR3. CDR3: CASSSLSDEQYF. For the CDR3, the DNA is TGTGCCAGCAGCTCCCTTAGCGACGAGCAGTACTTC.

The chain is built from TRBV4-1 and TRBJ1-2; TRBD1 agrees at 9 bases. This CDR3 has 19 amino acids. Trimming cost V 0 bases and J 0 bases; bases outside gene matches: 11. From germline, CDR1 is MGHRA and CDR2 YSYEKL. CDR3 coding DNA: TGCGCCAGCAGCCAAGATGACGGGACAGGGCTTAGTACTAACTATGGCTACACCTTC. Protein product: CASSQDDGTGLSTNYGYTF.

This clone was seen only once. The rearrangement uses TRBV24-1 and TRBJ2-2; D unresolved. CDR3 length: 14 residues. V was clipped by 0 bases and J by 5 bases, with 6 bases between them. Germline V gene sequence: CDR1 KGHDR, CDR2 SFDVKD. CDR3 sequence reads: CATSDLWRTGELFF. DNA of the CDR3: TGTGCCACCAGTGATTTGTGGCGGACCGGGGAGCTGTTTTTT.

This chain connects TRBV6-1 to TRBJ2-1; D is possibly TRBD2 (6 bases). Germline V gives CDR1 MNHNS, CDR2 SASEGT. The V gene lost 2 bases and the J gene lost 0 bases, with 11 bases spanning the gap. The CDR3 covers 16 residues. As DNA, the CDR3 is TGTGCCAGCAGTGAATTTGGGGGGAACTCCTACAATGAGCAGTTCTTC. It specifies CASSEFGGNSYNEQFF.

The rearrangement uses TRBV5-1 and TRBJ2-7; tentative D call: TRBD2 (7 bases). The CDR3 runs to 14 residues. The germline CDR1 and CDR2 sequences are SGHRS and YFSETQ. V lost 0 bases and J 5 bases, leaving 12 bases between the germline ends. CDR3 residues: CASSLGLGGDEQYF. The CDR3 bases are TGCGCCAGCAGCTTGGGACTAGGGGGGGACGAGCAGTACTTC.

V gene TRBV27 combines with J gene TRBJ1-1; 10 bases are shared with TRBD1. Looked up from germline, CDR1 is MNHEY and CDR2 is SMNVEV (reference sequence). V shed 1 base, J shed 1 base, and the junction held 18 bases outside the gene matches. The CDR3 is 21 amino acids. The CDR3 spells CASSLYPTGGAPHGGNTEAFF. As DNA, the CDR3 is TGTGCCAGCAGTTTATACCCGACAGGGGGCGCTCCTCACGGCGGGAACACTGAAGCTTTCTTT.

The chain couples TRBV10-2 to TRBJ2-7; 13 bases are a match to TRBD2. The germline gives CDR1 WSHSY, CDR2 SAAADI. The V gene end was trimmed by 8 bases and the J gene end by 6 bases; junction bases not matched to a gene: 10. CDR3 length equals 15 residues. CDR3 region: CASGLRTSGSSEQYF. Here the CDR3 DNA reads TGCGCCAGCGGACTTAGGACTAGCGGGAGTTCCGAGCAGTACTTC.

The CDR3 DNA follows: TGTGCCAGCAGTCCGGGACAGCATAATGAAAAACTGTTTTTT. It yields the protein CASSPGQHNEKLFF. V is TRBV7-9 and J is TRBJ1-4, with 7 bases matching TRBD1. V dropped 6 bases and J dropped 4; count of bases not matched to a gene: 5. In germline, CDR1 is SEHNR, CDR2 FQNEAQ (reference sequence). This CDR3 has 14 residues.

For the CDR3, the DNA is TGTGCCAGCAGTGAAGCGCCGGCAGGGCCCTACGAGCAGTACTTC. It codes for CASSEAPAGPYEQYF. V gene TRBV6-1 combines with J gene TRBJ2-7; tentative D call: TRBD1 (5 bases). CDR1 is MNHNS, CDR2 SASEGT, per germline. The CDR3 covers 15 residues. The V end was cut by 0 bases, the J end by 2 bases, with 11 bases between.

The V gene is TRBV29-1, the J gene TRBJ1-3, with D maybe TRBD1 (6 bases). CDR3 length: 13 amino acids. The V gene's germline CDR1 is SQVTM and CDR2 ANQGSEA. Trimming stripped 4 bases from V and 2 bases from J, with 9 bases between. The CDR3 protein is CSVAGAAGNTIYF. DNA of the CDR3: TGCAGCGTTGCAGGGGCGGCTGGAAACACCATATATTTT. Using reference TRBV29-1 and TRBJ1-3 for the parts outside the CDR3, the full variable domain is SAVISQKPSRDICQRGTSLTIQCQVDSQVTMMFWYRQQPGQSLTLIATANQGSEATYESGFVIDKFPISRPNLTFSTLTVSNMSPEDSSIYLCSVAGAAGNTIYFGEGSWLTVV.

This rearrangement joins TRBV3-1 (or the pseudogene TRBV3-2) to TRBJ2-3, with D uncertain. Germline CDR1 reads LGHDT; CDR2 reads YNNKEL (reference sequence). This CDR3 comprises 13 residues. The ends were cut back, 4 bases at V and 6 bases at J, with 11 bases in the middle. CDR3 nucleotide sequence: TGTGCCAGCAGCCTAAAAGGAGCGGATACGCAGTATTTT. It encodes CASSLKGADTQYF.

This clone showed up just a few times. The chain has TRBV7-2 and TRBJ1-2; D perhaps matches TRBD1 (5 bases). The CDR3 spans 13 residues. Trimming stripped 1 base from V and 12 bases from J, with 15 bases between. Germline V gives CDR1 SGHTA, CDR2 FQGNSA. CDR3 sequence reads: CASSLGGQGGNTF. CDR3 bases: TGTGCCAGCAGCTTAGGTGGGCAGGGAGGCAACACCTTC.

The chain carries TRBV13 and TRBJ2-1; TRBD2 matches at 7 bases. V lost 0 bases, J lost 12 bases, and 5 bases stayed unmatched. Germline lookup yields CDR1 PRHDT and CDR2 FYEKMQ (reference sequence). This CDR3 has 13 residues. The CDR3 spells CASSLGPGEGQFF. DNA of the CDR3: TGTGCCAGCAGCTTAGGCCCCGGGGAGGGGCAGTTCTTC. Combining the CDR3 with reference TRBV13 and TRBJ2-1 gives the whole variable domain AAGVIQSPRHLIKEKRETATLKCYPIPRHDTVYWYQQGPGQDPQFLISFYEKMQSDKGSIPDRFSAQQFSDYHSELNMSSLELGDSALYFCASSLGPGEGQFFGPGTRLTVL.

The count of this clone is one. The chain couples TRBV19 to TRBJ2-1; 7 bases map to TRBD1. The CDR3 has 15 residues. Losses at the gene ends were 6 bases for V and 4 bases for J; bases not matched to a gene: 9. The germline V gene encodes CDR1 LNHDA and CDR2 SQIVND (reference sequence). The CDR3 nucleotides read TGTGCCAGTAGCCCTTTAGGGACAGCATACAATGAGCAGTTCTTC. Encoded protein: CASSPLGTAYNEQFF. Full variable domain (rest looked up from reference TRBV19 and TRBJ2-1): DGGITQSPKYLFRKEGQNVTLSCEQNLNHDAMYWYRQDPGQGLRLIYYSQIVNDFQKGDIAEGYSVSREKKESFPLTVTSAQKNPTAFYLCASSPLGTAYNEQFFGPGTRLTVL.

The genes are TRBV20-1 and TRBJ2-7, with 7 bases lining up with TRBD2. Germline-derived CDR1 and CDR2 are DFQATT and SNEGSKA (reference sequence). The CDR3 has 15 residues. V was clipped by 3 bases and J by 2 bases; unmatched bases: 10. The CDR3 region is CSASRAAGPTYEQYF. The CDR3 region has the DNA TGCAGTGCTAGTCGGGCAGCGGGGCCTACCTACGAGCAGTACTTC.

The chain uses TRBV6-5 and TRBJ2-5; D uncertain. Germline CDR1 and CDR2: MNHEY and SVGAGI. The ends were cut back, 2 bases at V and 2 bases at J, with 9 bases in the middle. CDR3 length: 14 amino acids. CDR3 DNA sequence: TGTGCCAGCAGTTACCGAGCTTTTCAAGAGACCCAGTACTTC. Translating it yields CASSYRAFQETQYF.

The V gene is TRBV30, the J gene TRBJ2-5; D gene ambiguous. Germline V CDR1 and CDR2: GTSNPN, SVGIG (reference sequence). The CDR3 contains 13 residues. V was shortened by 0 bases and J by 1 base, with 6 bases between the two germline ends. The CDR3 spells CAWSVRSQETQYF. CDR3 sequence (DNA): TGTGCCTGGAGTGTACGGTCCCAAGAGACCCAGTACTTC.

The chain recombines TRBV7-2 with TRBJ1-6, with D perhaps TRBD1 (5 bases). CDR1 is SGHTA, CDR2 FQGNSA, per germline. V dropped 2 bases and J dropped 5 bases, with 10 bases sitting between them. This CDR3 comprises 15 residues. The CDR3 here is CASSLQGGDNSPLHF. The CDR3 nucleotides read TGTGCCAGCAGCTTACAGGGAGGGGATAATTCACCCCTCCACTTT.

The V and J genes are TRBV27 and TRBJ2-1; 15 positions agree with TRBD2. The V segment lost 5 bases and the J segment 8 bases; nucleotides outside the gene matches: 19. The length of the CDR3 is 20 residues. The germline V gene has CDR1 MNHEY and CDR2 SMNVEV (reference sequence). CDR3 amino acids: CASSNRDRGWTSGRVDEQFF. The CDR3 DNA sequence: TGTGCCAGCAGTAACCGGGACAGGGGATGGACTAGCGGGAGGGTCGATGAGCAGTTCTTC.

This rearrangement joins TRBV6-6 to TRBJ2-7; TRBD1 might be the D (5 bases). This CDR3 spans 16 amino acids. The ends were cut back, 4 bases at V and 5 bases at J, with 21 bases in the middle. Germline assignment: CDR1 MNHNY and CDR2 SVGAGI (reference sequence). In nucleotides, the CDR3 is TGTGCCAGCAGTTTCTCCCGAACCCAGGGAAGAGACGAGCAGTACTTC. As protein: CASSFSRTQGRDEQYF.